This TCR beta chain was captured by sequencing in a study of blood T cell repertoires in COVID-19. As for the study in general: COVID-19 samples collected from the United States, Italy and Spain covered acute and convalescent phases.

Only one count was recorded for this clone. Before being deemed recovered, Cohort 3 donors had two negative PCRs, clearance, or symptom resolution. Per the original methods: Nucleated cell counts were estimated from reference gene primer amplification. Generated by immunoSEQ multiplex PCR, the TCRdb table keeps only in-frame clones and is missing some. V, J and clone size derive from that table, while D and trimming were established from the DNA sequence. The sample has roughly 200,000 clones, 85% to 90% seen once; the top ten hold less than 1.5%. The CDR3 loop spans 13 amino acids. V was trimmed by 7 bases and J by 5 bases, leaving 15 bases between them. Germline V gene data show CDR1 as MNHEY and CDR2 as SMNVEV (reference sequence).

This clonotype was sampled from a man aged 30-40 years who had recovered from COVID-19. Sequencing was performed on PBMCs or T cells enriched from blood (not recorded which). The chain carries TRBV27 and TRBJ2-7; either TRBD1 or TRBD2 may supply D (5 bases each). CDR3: CASTVSGSHEQYF. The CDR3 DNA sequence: TGTGCCAGCACTGTATCAGGGAGCCACGAGCAGTACTTC.